This T cell receptor beta chain was obtained from a study of cytomegalovirus exposure and HLA in healthy donors. Study findings and constraints: Fewer N-insertions than the approximately 610-donor mean were reportedly shown by an Asian-associated ancestry cluster in a later analysis.

Unmatched junction bases numbered 6, after V lost 5 bases and J lost 2 bases. This CDR3 is built from 15 residues. Germline CDR1 reads SEHNR; CDR2 reads FQNEAQ (reference sequence). There are a few counts of this clone. Its antigen remains unidentified. PCR used 60 Vbeta primers and 13 Jbeta primers. Some clones are missing from TCRdb's copy, which holds only in-frame ones; the method was immunoSEQ multiplex PCR. Altogether more than 100,000 clones are present, 77% being singletons, with the ten largest covering about 1%. The receptor was derived from an older woman in good health and CMV-seronegative. This chain uses TRBV7-9 with TRBJ2-1; 7 bases agree with TRBD1. The sequencing input was PBMCs. The CDR3 DNA reads TGTGCCAGCAGCCCGGGGACAGTTACCTACAATGAGCAGTTCTTC. Translation: CASSPGTVTYNEQFF.